Detailed here is one T cell receptor (beta chain). These data are taken from a study of shared clonotypes between healthy human individuals. V lost 9 bases, J lost 3 bases, and 15 bases lay in between. CDR1 and CDR2 from the germline V gene are WNHNN and SYGVQD (reference sequence). The CDR3 is made up of 14 amino acids. Clones were read by immunoSEQ multiplex PCR, and TCRdb kept only the in-frame ones, dropping some. Of approximately 600,000 clones in the sample, 90% to 95% were seen once. Naive CD8 isolation took CD45RO-negative cells positively selected for CCR7 and excluded terminally differentiated effector memory CD45RA+ cells.

The rearrangement uses TRBV10-1 and TRBJ1-5, with TRBD1 as a possible D gene (5 bases). The sequenced sample consisted of naive CD8+ T cells sorted from blood. The receptor was isolated from a woman in her thirties in good health. DNA for the CDR3: TGCGCCAGATCCGGGACGGTAAACAATCAGCCCCAGCATTTT. It yields the protein CARSGTVNNQPQHF.